This TCR beta chain came from a study of cytomegalovirus exposure and HLA in healthy donors. The CDR3 consists of 13 residues. Germline values: CDR1 SGHTS, CDR2 YDEGEE. Trimming took off 4 bases at V and 3 bases at J, with 10 bases between the two ends. Remarks on this clone: The target antigen is unknown.

PCR used 60 Vbeta primers and 13 Jbeta primers. Clones were sequenced by immunoSEQ multiplex PCR, and TCRdb holds only the in-frame ones, with some missing. The sample consists of 85,000 to 100,000 clones, around 73% of them appearing once. Broader study findings: The majority of CMV-associated TCR beta chains were reported as apparently HLA-restricted in a later analysis. Only CMV serostatus was available as immune exposure information.

The chain joins TRBV5-8 to TRBJ1-1; D gene unclear. Sequenced material: PBMCs. The sequence was collected from a woman aged 60 to 75 in good health and CMV-seronegative. The CDR3 bases are TGTGCCAGCAGCGCGAACAGAGACACTGAAGCTTTCTTT. It encodes CASSANRDTEAFF.